This passage covers 10 T cell receptor beta chains from one sample sequenced in a study of shared clonotypes between healthy human individuals. Cells designated naive CD8 were CD45RO-negative and were positively selected for CCR7, with terminally differentiated effector memory CD45RA+ cells excluded. Sequencing used immunoSEQ multiplex PCR; TCRdb keeps in-frame clones, though not all of them. The repertoire consists of fewer than 800,000 clones, with 92% occurring once and the leading ten covering approximately 24%. Sequenced input: naive CD8+ T cells sorted from blood. All receptors derive from a man aged 25-45 years in good health.

The chain links TRBV27 to TRBJ2-7; D gene unclear. This CDR3 contains 14 residues. The V end was cut by 2 bases, the J end by 3 bases, with 11 bases between. Per germline, CDR1 MNHEY and CDR2 SMNVEV (reference sequence). Here the CDR3 reads CASSLTGSGYEQYF. CDR3 bases: TGTGCCAGCAGTTTAACTGGCTCGGGCTACGAGCAGTACTTC.

This clone has a single count. This chain links TRBV28 with TRBJ1-2, with 8 positions matching TRBD1. CDR1 MDHEN and CDR2 SYDVKM come from the germline V gene. This CDR3 has 15 amino acids. Losses at the gene ends were 6 bases for V and 4 bases for J; bases not matched to a gene: 10. In DNA, the CDR3 is TGTGCCAGCAGCGATGGACAGGGACTTATCTATGGCTACACCTTC. As protein: CASSDGQGLIYGYTF.

This chain connects TRBV7-3 to TRBJ2-5; D is perhaps TRBD2 (6 bases). Germline V gene data show CDR1 as SGHTA and CDR2 as FQGTGA. The CDR3 is 15 amino acids. Trimming cost V 1 base and J 2 bases, with 11 bases left between them. The CDR3 nucleotides are TGTGCCAGCAGCTTAAATTCGGGAGCACAAGAGACCCAGTACTTC. It yields the protein CASSLNSGAQETQYF.

The chain employs TRBV12-5 and TRBJ2-3; D ambiguous. CDR3 length equals 11 residues. The germline V gene encodes CDR1 LGHNT and CDR2 FRNRAP. Between the trimmed V and J ends, which lost 5 bases and 6 bases, there was a span of 6 bases. The CDR3: CASGPGDTQYF. DNA of the CDR3: TGTGCTAGTGGTCCCGGGGATACGCAGTATTTT.

This clone came up a few times. V is TRBV10-3 and J is TRBJ2-5; 14 bases are a match to TRBD2. Trimming at V came to 5 bases and at J to 4 bases, leaving 12 bases not matched to a gene. The CDR3 is 18 residues long. Germline V gene lookup returns CDR1 ENHRY and CDR2 SYGVKD. CDR3 in DNA: TGTGCCATCAGTCCGGGACTAGCGGGAGTAGAAGGGAGAGAGACCCAGTACTTC. It codes for CAISPGLAGVEGRETQYF.

The chain recombines TRBV6-5 with TRBJ1-3; D may be TRBD1 (6 bases). Trimming shortened V by 2 bases and J by 8 bases, and 10 bases separated the two germline ends. The germline V gene encodes CDR1 MNHEY and CDR2 SVGAGI. This CDR3 is 13 amino acids long. The CDR3 sequence: CASSYQGMDTIYF. CDR3 nucleotide sequence: TGTGCCAGCAGTTACCAGGGGATGGACACCATATATTTT.

V usage is TRBV28 and J usage is TRBJ1-3; no reliable D call. CDR3 size: 11 residues. CDR1 MDHEN and CDR2 SYDVKM come from the germline V gene. Trimming removed 2 bases from V and 7 bases from J, with 3 bases in between. In DNA form, the CDR3 reads TGTGCCAGCAGTTTAGTGAACACCATATATTTT. Its translation is CASSLVNTIYF.

The chain carries TRBV10-2 and TRBJ2-2, with D unclear. The V end lost 0 bases, the J end lost 8 bases, and 16 bases lay between the germline ends. CDR3 length: 16 amino acids. Per the germline V gene, CDR1 is WSHSY and CDR2 is SAAADI. CDR3 amino acids: CASSESPTWMEGELFF. CDR3 nucleotides: TGCGCCAGCAGTGAGTCCCCGACATGGATGGAGGGGGAGCTGTTTTTT.

The rearrangement uses TRBV7-9 and TRBJ1-2; TRBD1 matches 9 bases. Germline V lookup: CDR1 SEHNR, CDR2 FQNEAQ (reference sequence). After removal of 5 bases from V and 6 bases from J, the junction contained 4 bases not matched to a gene. This CDR3 is 13 amino acids long. CDR3 loop: CASSTGQGNGYTF. Written as DNA, the CDR3 is TGTGCCAGCAGCACGGGACAGGGTAATGGCTACACCTTC.

This chain links TRBV5-1 with TRBJ2-7, with D possibly being TRBD1 (5 bases). The germline CDR1 and CDR2 sequences are SGHRS and YFSETQ. The CDR3 sequence is 16 residues long. V gave up 0 bases and J gave up 5 bases, with 18 bases separating them. The CDR3 nucleotides read TGCGCCAGCAGCTTGGAGGGGTGGCTCGGAAACGACGAGCAGTACTTC. This translates into CASSLEGWLGNDEQYF.